One and the same sample provided the 8 T cell receptor beta chains below, sequenced in a study of CD8 T cells in ankylosing spondylitis (dated by TCRdb to the late 2010s). On the study overall, not on this receptor specifically: Blood from ankylosing spondylitis patients appeared to be characterized by a TCR beta motif made up of seven or eight highly homologous amino acid variants.

The library came from 5' RACE. Data came from an Illumina HiSeq 2500. The public reads were reanalyzed by TCRdb: fastp trimming at Q25, MiXCR alignment, in-frame beta chains only. Rows are combined by CDR3 protein, so each entry shows the most common genes and DNA. The sample table holds 700,000 to 1,000,000 distinct CDR3 sequences, of which 12% were seen once. The ten largest clones add up to 0.51% of the sample. No cognate antigen is known for these TCRs. The sample consisted of blood, either unsorted or a sorted T cell fraction (not recorded which). These receptors all come from a male donor with ankylosing spondylitis.

This clonotype was counted between two and nine times. CDR3 DNA: TGTGCCAGTAGTATAGATCCAGGGACCAGCGAGCAGTACTTC. It translates to CASSIDPGTSEQYF. The chain employs TRBV19 and TRBJ2-7; D tentatively fits TRBD1 or TRBD2 (5 bases each). Trimming stripped 0 bases from V and 6 bases from J, with 12 bases between. The germline CDR1 and CDR2 sequences are LNHDA and SQIVND (reference sequence). The CDR3 spans 14 residues.

The rearrangement uses TRBV28 and TRBJ1-2; unclear D gene. The length of the CDR3 is 17 residues. Between the trimmed V and J ends, which lost 5 bases and 2 bases, there was a span of 21 bases. Per the germline V gene, CDR1 is MDHEN and CDR2 is SYDVKM. This CDR3 is CASSPFSAGKYNYGYTF. DNA of the CDR3: TGTGCCAGCAGTCCATTCTCAGCGGGCAAATACAACTATGGCTACACCTTC.

The sample holds many counts of this clonotype. The V call is TRBV29-1, the J call TRBJ2-3; D might be TRBD1 or TRBD2, each matching 5 bases. The V end was cut by 3 bases, the J end by 0 bases, with 13 bases between. The CDR3 is 15 residues long. Germline loops: CDR1 SQVTM, CDR2 ANQGSEA. The CDR3 loop is CSVDKGTPSTDTQYF. In nucleotides, the CDR3 is TGCAGCGTTGATAAAGGGACCCCTAGCACAGATACGCAGTATTTT.

This clonotype was seen only a few times. The chain carries TRBV5-6 and TRBJ1-2; D call uncertain. Trimming took 2 bases from V and 5 from J, leaving 13 bases between them. Germline V CDR1 and CDR2: SGHDT, YYEEEE. The CDR3 covers 14 residues. The CDR3, as DNA: TGTGCCAGCAGCTTATTAGAGCGCGGATATGGCTACACCTTC. Protein: CASSLLERGYGYTF.

This clonotype was seen more than once but under ten times. The chain is built from TRBV5-4 and TRBJ1-1; D gene unclear. V was trimmed by 7 bases and J by 0 bases, leaving 10 bases between them. The CDR3 spans 13 residues. Germline V lookup: CDR1 SGHNT, CDR2 YYREEE (reference sequence). For the CDR3, the DNA is TGTGCCAGCGGGTTGCAGCTGAACACTGAAGCTTTCTTT. It translates to CASGLQLNTEAFF.

In its sample, this clonotype was seen a few times. The chain recombines TRBV4-3 with TRBJ2-7; TRBD2 matches at 13 bases. V lost 6 bases, J lost 4 bases, and 12 bases stayed unmatched. Germline values: CDR1 LGHNA, CDR2 YSLEER. The CDR3 extends over 17 amino acids. DNA of the CDR3: TGCGCCAGCAGTCAACTAGCGGGAGGGATGGCTGGGTACGAGCAGTACTTC. This encodes CASSQLAGGMAGYEQYF.

The J gene is TRBJ1-1, the V gene TRBV29-1; possibly TRBD1 for D (5 bases). CDR3 size: 14 residues. Trimming shortened V by 6 bases and J by 0 bases, and 14 bases separated the two germline ends. Germline values: CDR1 SQVTM, CDR2 ANQGSEA. This chain's CDR3 is CSVRYRLMNTEAFF. The CDR3 DNA sequence: TGCAGCGTGCGGTACAGGCTAATGAACACTGAAGCTTTCTTT.

This clonotype showed up just a few times. The chain joins TRBV24-1 to TRBJ2-1, with 10 bases fitting TRBD2. CDR1 and CDR2 from the germline V gene are KGHDR and SFDVKD. The CDR3 is 15 amino acids. V lost 3 bases to trimming and J lost 16 bases; unmatched junction nucleotides: 14. CDR3 protein: CATSDPGLAPPVLFF. CDR3 bases: TGTGCCACCAGTGATCCGGGACTAGCGCCTCCCGTACTTTTCTTC.